Given below is one TCR beta chain in context. The antigen it recognizes is unknown. No base quality values were provided; no much bigger clone lies one nucleotide off. Taken from cysteine to phenylalanine, the CDR3 has 14 residues. Only CDR3 DNA is held: 42 bases, read in frame from base 1. The germline V gene specifies SGDLS as CDR1 and YYNGEE as CDR2. V was cut back by 4 bases and J by 2 bases, leaving a gap of 10 bases between them. The data belong to a study of T cell changes during pregnancy in multiple sclerosis (dated by TCRdb to about 2019). Describing the broader study: The study looked at changes in the T cell repertoire across pregnancy in women with multiple sclerosis.

Library construction relied on the immunoSEQ multiplex PCR assay. Here the immuneACCESS table is served through TCRdb, limited to in-frame sequences with V and J called. Missing clones are a known gap in these copies; in checked studies unresolved V genes cover under half, and the rest lacks a known reason. Here the sample has 30,000 to 45,000 clones; 85% to 95% occur a single time. The ten largest clones capture about 1.2% of the sample. The receptor was derived from a female donor with multiple sclerosis, enrolled in a pregnancy study. This receptor chain uses TRBV9 and TRBJ1-5; no D gene can be assigned with confidence. The sequencing sample was made of PBMCs (not recorded whether the cells were cultured). The CDR3 region reads CASSPQQGNQPQHF. The nucleotides are TGTGCCAGCAGCCCCCAGCAGGGCAATCAGCCCCAGCATTTT.